The sequence of this T cell receptor (beta chain) was determined in a study of radiation and T cells in renal cell carcinoma. Study information: Nephrectomy followed 15 Gy stereotactic body radiation by 4 weeks.

CDR1 is SGHAT and CDR2 is FQDESV in the germline V gene (reference sequence). Germline trimming cut 5 bases from V and 4 bases from J; bases unmatched to any gene: 10. This CDR3 spans 15 amino acids. The study, taken as a whole, reports: Top tumor clonotypes rose in blood 2 weeks post-radiation, then contracted. No pretreatment tumor biopsies were available for baseline clonotypes.

In regard to this clone: The antigen is undetermined.

Some clones are missing from TCRdb's copy, which holds only in-frame ones; the method was immunoSEQ multiplex PCR. Of over 120,000 clones listed, about 88% were seen once; the top ten hold around 13%. Time point of the sample: baseline pretreatment blood. Described treatment: 15 Gy SBRT to primary tumor, nephrectomy 4 weeks later. The patient's renal cell carcinoma had clear cell pathology. The sample consisted of blood, taken from a patient whose treatment included radiotherapy and nephrectomy. The clonotype was recovered from a woman between 45 and 60 years old with renal cell carcinoma. The chain uses TRBV11-1 and TRBJ2-7, with 8 nucleotides matching TRBD1. The CDR3 bases are TGTGCCAGCAGCGTCACCCGGACAGGGAGGTACGAGCAGTACTTC. It specifies CASSVTRTGRYEQYF.